These 21 T cell receptor beta chains came from one sample sequenced in a study of PD-1 blockade in classical Hodgkin lymphoma. TCRdb's copy holds only in-frame clones and misses some; the assay was immunoSEQ multiplex PCR. The top ten hold roughly 46% of the sample, which has roughly 7,000 clones, around 80% seen once. All trial patients relapsed after autologous stem cell transplantation. This specimen was peripheral blood mononuclear cells (PBMCs), taken before the second cycle of nivolumab. These receptors originate from a human donor with classical Hodgkin lymphoma.

This chain connects TRBV14 to TRBJ1-1, with D perhaps matching TRBD1 (5 bases). This CDR3 has 15 residues. V was trimmed by 4 bases and J by 2 bases, leaving 14 bases between them. The germline CDR1 and CDR2 sequences are SGHDN and FVKESK. CDR3 in amino acids: CASSPLGGANTEAFF. In DNA form, the CDR3 reads TGTGCCAGCAGCCCGTTGGGAGGGGCCAACACTGAAGCTTTCTTT.

The chain combines TRBV21-1 with TRBJ2-7; the tabulated D call, TRBD1, remains unverified against the DNA. TRBV21-1 corresponds to a pseudogene. The CDR3 totals 15 residues. CDR3 loop: CASNKGQESTYEQYF. The DNA of the CDR3 is TGTGCCAGCAATAAGGGACAGGAATCAACCTACGAGCAGTACTTC.

V is TRBV9 and J is TRBJ2-3, with TRBD2 matching over 10 bases. J gave up 5 bases and V 1 base, and 4 bases lay outside the gene matches. The CDR3 has 15 amino acids. Looked up from germline, CDR1 is SGDLS and CDR2 is YYNGEE. CDR3 sequence reads: CASSVSSGRLDTQYF. The CDR3 nucleotides read TGTGCCAGCAGCGTATCTAGCGGGAGATTAGATACGCAGTATTTT.

V is TRBV10-3 and J is TRBJ2-1; TRBD2 matches 9 bases. With 2 bases clipped from V and 2 bases from J, the junction kept 13 bases outside the gene matches. Germline assignment: CDR1 ENHRY and CDR2 SYGVKD. This CDR3 contains 19 residues. The CDR3 DNA sequence: TGTGCCATCAGTGAGGTGGGACAGCCCCCTAGCGGGACCTACAATGAGCAGTTCTTC. Translating it yields CAISEVGQPPSGTYNEQFF.

This sequence joins TRBV28 and TRBJ1-2; 7 bases are shared with TRBD1. V was pared by 3 bases and J by 8 bases, with 9 bases of the junction left unmatched. Germline V gene sequence: CDR1 MDHEN, CDR2 SYDVKM. The CDR3 covers 14 residues. In DNA form, the CDR3 reads TGTGCCAGCAGTTTCCCCGACAGGGTACAGGGCTACACCTTC. Translation: CASSFPDRVQGYTF.

The chain is built from TRBV6-5 and TRBJ2-3; D is undetermined. V was clipped by 8 bases and J by 6 bases, with 9 bases between them. The germline V gene encodes CDR1 MNHEY and CDR2 SVGAGI. This CDR3 region has 11 residues. Here the CDR3 DNA reads TGTGCCAGCCAAGAAATGGATACGCAGTATTTT. Translating it yields CASQEMDTQYF.

The chain employs TRBV27 and TRBJ1-4, with D tentatively TRBD1 (6 bases). V was clipped by 0 bases and J by 4 bases, with 18 bases between them. There are 18 residues in the CDR3. Germline V CDR1 and CDR2: MNHEY, SMNVEV (reference sequence). CDR3 DNA: TGTGCCAGCAGTTTATCGGCCCCTCGGACAGCCTTTAATGAAAAACTGTTTTTT. Its protein product is CASSLSAPRTAFNEKLFF.

There are a few counts of this clone. The V gene is TRBV29-1, the J gene TRBJ2-7, with a possible D match to TRBD2 (6 bases). There are 12 residues in the CDR3. CDR1 SQVTM and CDR2 ANQGSEA come from the germline V gene. The V end was cut by 5 bases, the J end by 3 bases, with 11 bases between. The CDR3 DNA reads TGCAGCGTTCCAGCGGAGGGCTACGAGCAGTACTTC. Translating it yields CSVPAEGYEQYF.

The table lists this clone with a count of one. The rearrangement links TRBV27 to TRBJ2-1; either TRBD1 or TRBD2 may supply D (5 bases each). CDR1 is MNHEY and CDR2 is SMNVEV in the germline V gene (reference sequence). The CDR3 length is 13 residues. The V gene lost 5 bases and the J gene lost 8 bases, with 13 bases spanning the gap. CDR3 amino acids: CASSPGRTDEQFF. DNA for the CDR3: TGTGCCAGCAGTCCGGGACGAACAGATGAGCAGTTCTTC.

V and J are TRBV12-5 and TRBJ2-1, with TRBD1 matching over 8 bases. The CDR3 length is 16 residues. Germline CDR1 LGHNT, CDR2 FRNRAP. V gave up 1 base and J gave up 2 bases; unmatched junction bases: 4. CDR3 in DNA: TGTGCTAGTGGTTTGGAGGACAGGGTTCCCTACAATGAGCAGTTCTTC. It codes for CASGLEDRVPYNEQFF.

The chain employs TRBV11-2 and TRBJ2-7; D possibly uses TRBD1 or TRBD2 (6 bases each). The CDR3 is made up of 12 amino acids. Per germline, CDR1 SGHAT and CDR2 FQNNGV. The V end lost 3 bases, the J end lost 7 bases, and 10 bases lay between the germline ends. CDR3 nucleotide sequence: TGTGCCAGCAGCTTTGGAGGGGGTGAGCAGTACTTC. Translating it yields CASSFGGGEQYF.

Notes on this clone: This specimen includes other DNA sequences encoding the same CDR3. The rearrangement uses TRBV27 and TRBJ2-7, with no clear D. CDR3 size: 11 residues. The V end lost 4 bases, the J end lost 3 bases, and 4 bases lay between the germline ends. Germline CDR1 is MNHEY and CDR2 is SMNVEV (reference sequence). Here the CDR3 reads CASSSNYEQYF. The CDR3 bases are TGTGCCAGCAGTTCAAACTACGAGCAGTACTTC.

The V call is TRBV1, the J call TRBJ2-2; the table's D call TRBD2 went unverified against the DNA. TRBV1 is reported as a pseudogene. This CDR3 is built from 13 residues. As DNA, the CDR3 is TGCCCCTTTCAGCGGGAGTCCACCGGGGAGCTGTTTTTT. This sequence encodes CPFQRESTGELFF.

The CDR3 coding sequence is TGCGCCAGCAGCCAAGATATGAGCCTAGCCAAAAACATTCAGTACTTC. As protein: CASSQDMSLAKNIQYF. V and J are TRBV4-3 and TRBJ2-4; D is unresolved. CDR3 length: 16 residues. CDR1 and CDR2 (germline): LGHNA, YSLEER. Deletions cut 0 bases from V and 0 bases from J, with 9 bases between.

This clone was seen a few times. The chain uses TRBV6-6 and TRBJ1-3; possible D gene TRBD1, 5 bases. V was cut by 5 bases and J by 3 bases, with 11 bases left in between. Germline loops: CDR1 MNHNY, CDR2 SVGAGI (reference sequence). This CDR3 contains 14 residues. This CDR3 reads CASSGWGVGNTIYF. CDR3 in DNA: TGTGCCAGCAGTGGTTGGGGGGTTGGAAACACCATATATTTT.

This chain uses TRBV5-1 with TRBJ2-7, with a possible D match to TRBD1 (5 bases). Germline CDR1 SGHRS, CDR2 YFSETQ. V was shortened by 0 bases and J by 7 bases, with 14 bases between the two germline ends. This CDR3 has 14 amino acids. The DNA for the CDR3 is TGCGCCAGCAGCTTGGAGTGGGCAGGGAATGAGCAGTACTTC. It translates to CASSLEWAGNEQYF.

The gene calls are TRBV9 and TRBJ2-1; D perhaps matches TRBD1 (6 bases). Trimming left V 3 bases short and J 7 bases short, with 11 bases between. Germline V lookup: CDR1 SGDLS, CDR2 YYNGEE. This CDR3 comprises 13 residues. The DNA for the CDR3 is TGTGCCAGCAGCGGGACAGATTTAAATGAGCAGTTCTTC. It translates to CASSGTDLNEQFF.

The CDR3: CASTQDNLNYGYTF. CDR3 nucleotide sequence: TGTGCCAGCACCCAAGACAACCTTAACTATGGCTACACCTTC. V gene TRBV7-2 combines with J gene TRBJ1-2; D uncertain. V lost 7 bases to trimming and J lost 1 base, with 13 bases between them. CDR3 length: 14 amino acids. In germline, CDR1 is SGHTA, CDR2 FQGNSA.

The genes are TRBV5-1 and TRBJ2-7; TRBD1 is a possible D gene (6 bases). This CDR3 region has 16 residues. Trimming pared 0 bases from V and 2 bases from J, leaving 15 bases between. The germline V gene has CDR1 SGHRS and CDR2 YFSETQ. The CDR3 DNA reads as TGCGCCAGCAGCTTGGACTACCTGGACAGAGCCTACGAGCAGTACTTC. Protein: CASSLDYLDRAYEQYF.

V usage is TRBV4-3 and J usage is TRBJ2-3, with 13 bases that match TRBD2. In germline, CDR1 is LGHNA, CDR2 YSLEER. Trimming cost V 1 base and J 4 bases; bases outside gene matches: 5. The CDR3 is 17 amino acids. This chain's CDR3 is CASSQGRTSGRADTQYF. CDR3 bases: TGCGCCAGCAGCCAAGGGCGGACTAGCGGGAGAGCAGATACGCAGTATTTT.

The rearrangement joins TRBV2 to TRBJ2-3; TRBD1 matches 10 bases. Germline V gene lookup returns CDR1 SNHLY and CDR2 FYNNEI. The CDR3 is 13 amino acids. Trimming took 6 bases from V and 4 from J; bases not matched to a gene: 1. This chain's CDR3 is CASRTGGADTQYF. The CDR3 DNA is TGTGCCAGCAGGACAGGGGGCGCAGATACGCAGTATTTT. Combining the CDR3 with reference TRBV2 and TRBJ2-3 gives the whole variable domain EPEVTQTPSHQVTQMGQEVILRCVPISNHLYFYWYRQILGQKVEFLVSFYNNEISEKSEIFDDQFSVERPDGSNFTLKIRSTKLEDSAMYFCASRTGGADTQYFGPGTRLTVL.